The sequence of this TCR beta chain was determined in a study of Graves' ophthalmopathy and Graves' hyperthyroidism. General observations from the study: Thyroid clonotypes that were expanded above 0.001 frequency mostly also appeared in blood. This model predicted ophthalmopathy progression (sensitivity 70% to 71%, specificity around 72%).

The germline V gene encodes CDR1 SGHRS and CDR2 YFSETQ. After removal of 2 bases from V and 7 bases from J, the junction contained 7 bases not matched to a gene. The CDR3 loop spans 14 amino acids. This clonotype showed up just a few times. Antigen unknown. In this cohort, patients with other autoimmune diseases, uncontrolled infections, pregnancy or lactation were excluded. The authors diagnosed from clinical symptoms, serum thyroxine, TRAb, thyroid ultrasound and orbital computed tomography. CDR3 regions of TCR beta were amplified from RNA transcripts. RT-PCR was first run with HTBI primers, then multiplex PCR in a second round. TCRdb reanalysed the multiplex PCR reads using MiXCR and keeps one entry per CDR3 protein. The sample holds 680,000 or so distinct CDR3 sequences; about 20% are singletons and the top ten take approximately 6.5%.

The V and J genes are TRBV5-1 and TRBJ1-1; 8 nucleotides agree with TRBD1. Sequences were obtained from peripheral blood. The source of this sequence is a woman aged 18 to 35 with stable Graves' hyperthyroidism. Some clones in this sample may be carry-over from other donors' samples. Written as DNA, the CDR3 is TGCGCCAGCAGCTTCGTCGGACAGGGAGATGAAGCTTTCTTT. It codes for CASSFVGQGDEAFF. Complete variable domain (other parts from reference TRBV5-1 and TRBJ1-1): KAGVTQTPRYLIKTRGQQVTLSCSPISGHRSVSWYQQTPGQGLQFLFEYFSETQRNKGNFPGRFSGRQFSNSRSEMNVSTLELGDSALYLCASSFVGQGDEAFFGQGTRLTVV.